Presented here are 11 T cell receptor beta chains from one specimen sequenced in a study of blood T cell repertoires in COVID-19. TCRdb's copy holds only in-frame clones and misses some; the assay was immunoSEQ multiplex PCR. The sample lists hundreds of thousands of clones, 80% to 90% occurring once. The source material was PBMCs or T cells enriched from blood (not recorded which). The receptors come from a woman between 18 and 30 years old who had recovered from COVID-19.

This chain uses TRBV23-1 with TRBJ1-2, with TRBD1 as a possible D gene (5 bases). TRBV23-1 falls under the ORF class, with uncertain function. Trimming removed 4 bases at V and 4 bases at J, with 10 bases between. CDR3 length equals 13 residues. In DNA form, the CDR3 reads TGCGCCAGCAGTCCGGGGGGTTCCTATGGCTACACCTTC. Translating it yields CASSPGGSYGYTF.

This clone was observed a few times. The chain uses TRBV5-1 and TRBJ1-1; maybe TRBD1 (6 bases). Germline values: CDR1 SGHRS, CDR2 YFSETQ. V was trimmed by 4 bases and J by 5 bases, leaving 15 bases between them. The CDR3 spans 14 residues. The CDR3 DNA sequence: TGCGCCAGCAGCGCGGCGCGGGGGCGGACTGAAGCTTTCTTT. Encoded protein: CASSAARGRTEAFF.

V gene TRBV7-9 combines with J gene TRBJ1-1; D is unclear. Germline CDR1 and CDR2: SEHNR and FQNEAQ (reference sequence). V was cut by 0 bases and J by 5 bases, with 10 bases left in between. This CDR3 has 14 residues. For the CDR3, the DNA is TGTGCCAGCAGCTTAGCCCCGACGGGAACTGAAGCTTTCTTT. Protein: CASSLAPTGTEAFF.

The rearrangement uses TRBV2 and TRBJ2-3; no clear D. Trimming took off 7 bases at V and 4 bases at J, with 15 bases between the two ends. The CDR3 covers 14 residues. Germline CDR1 is SNHLY and CDR2 is FYNNEI. The CDR3 sequence: CASNSRSSADTQYF. The CDR3 DNA is TGTGCCAGCAATTCGCGGTCCTCCGCAGATACGCAGTATTTT.

This chain uses TRBV6-1 with TRBJ2-3; 7 nucleotides align to TRBD2. Germline CDR1 and CDR2: MNHNS and SASEGT. CDR3 size: 16 residues. Trimming took 2 bases from V and 4 from J; bases not matched to a gene: 9. This CDR3 is CASSERGGEGSDTQYF. The CDR3 DNA reads as TGTGCCAGCAGTGAACGGGGAGGGGAGGGTTCAGATACGCAGTATTTT.

The chain carries TRBV27 and TRBJ1-6; D not certain. The CDR3 contains 14 residues. Germline V gene data show CDR1 as MNHEY and CDR2 as SMNVEV (reference sequence). With 2 bases removed from V and 5 bases from J, the gap between germline ends came to 7 bases. The CDR3 is CASSLEHHNSPLHF. CDR3 nucleotides: TGTGCCAGCAGTTTAGAACACCATAATTCACCCCTCCACTTT.

V usage is TRBV2 and J usage is TRBJ1-5; the D gene is possibly TRBD1 (6 bases). Germline V gene lookup returns CDR1 SNHLY and CDR2 FYNNEI. The CDR3 contains 16 residues. Trimming removed 6 bases from V and 0 bases from J, with 15 bases in between. The CDR3 nucleotides read TGTGCCAGCAGAGGGGGGGATAATTATAGCAATCAGCCCCAGCATTTT. This gives the protein CASRGGDNYSNQPQHF.

The CDR3 sequence is CASSQAGGGTEAFF. CDR3 nucleotide sequence: TGCGCCAGCAGCCAAGCCGGGGGGGGCACTGAAGCTTTCTTT. The V call is TRBV4-1, the J call TRBJ1-1, with a possible D match to TRBD1 (5 bases). The V and J ends lost 1 base and 4 bases respectively, with 10 bases between them. The CDR3 is 14 residues long. The germline V gene has CDR1 MGHRA and CDR2 YSYEKL.

The chain uses TRBV4-2 and TRBJ1-1; a possible D gene is TRBD1 (6 bases). Trimming shortened V by 1 base and J by 4 bases, and 13 bases separated the two germline ends. The CDR3 runs 15 residues. Per germline, CDR1 LGHNA and CDR2 YNFKEQ. CDR3 bases: TGTGCCAGCAGCCAAGGCGCAGGGGTGGTCACTGAAGCTTTCTTT. Protein sequence: CASSQGAGVVTEAFF.

J is TRBJ1-1 and V is TRBV27, with a tentative D call TRBD1 (6 bases). This CDR3 region has 13 residues. V was cut by 3 bases and J by 8 bases, with 13 bases left in between. Germline CDR1 is MNHEY and CDR2 is SMNVEV (reference sequence). CDR3 sequence reads: CASSFNTGTEAFF. The CDR3 DNA reads TGTGCCAGCAGTTTTAATACGGGGACAGAAGCTTTCTTT.

The chain has TRBV2 and TRBJ2-1; D not resolved. The CDR3 runs 10 residues. V shed 8 bases and J shed 7 bases, with 6 bases lying between them. Germline V gene data show CDR1 as SNHLY and CDR2 as FYNNEI. CDR3 DNA: TGTGCCAGCGGGCCGAATGAGCAGTTCTTC. It specifies CASGPNEQFF.